Below are 13 T cell receptor beta chains sequenced from a single sample in a study of blood T cell repertoires in COVID-19. Produced via immunoSEQ multiplex PCR; TCRdb's table is partial and in-frame only. The sample lists approximately 190,000 clones; 82% were seen once. The specimen sequenced was peripheral blood. Every receptor here comes from a woman aged 60-75 years with COVID-19, enrolled during active disease.

This clone is a singleton in its sample. CDR3 protein: CASSLLAGGAETQYF. The CDR3 bases are TGTGCCAGCAGCCTCCTAGCGGGGGGCGCAGAGACCCAGTACTTC. The chain has TRBV7-2 and TRBJ2-5, with 11 bases lining up with TRBD2. This CDR3 comprises 15 residues. Trimming took 5 bases from V and 4 from J; bases not matched to a gene: 6. Germline CDR1 is SGHTA and CDR2 is FQGNSA.

This chain uses TRBV5-4 with TRBJ1-6; TRBD1 matches 7 bases. Trimming removed 4 bases from V and 7 bases from J; junction bases left unmatched: 8. The CDR3 covers 15 residues. Germline V gene sequence: CDR1 SGHNT, CDR2 YYREEE (reference sequence). CDR3 sequence: CASSVRPGGNSPLHF. In nucleotides, the CDR3 is TGTGCCAGCAGCGTACGGCCAGGGGGGAATTCACCCCTCCACTTT.

The chain carries TRBV6-5 and TRBJ2-5; TRBD1 matches 8 bases. Germline lookup yields CDR1 MNHEY and CDR2 SVGAGI. Losses at the gene ends were 6 bases for V and 5 bases for J; bases not matched to a gene: 11. This CDR3 spans 15 amino acids. The CDR3 DNA is TGTGCCAGCAGGCCAAATTCAGGGGGCGGGGAGACCCAGTACTTC. Its translation: CASRPNSGGGETQYF.

J is TRBJ2-7 and V is TRBV5-4, with D unclear. The CDR3 is 14 amino acids. V was pared by 3 bases and J by 0 bases, with 10 bases between. CDR1 SGHNT and CDR2 YYREEE come from the germline V gene (reference sequence). The CDR3 here is CASSSEPSSYEQYF. CDR3 coding DNA: TGTGCCAGCAGCTCGGAGCCAAGCTCCTACGAGCAGTACTTC.

The V gene is TRBV11-2, the J gene TRBJ2-1; TRBD2 aligns across 14 bases. V was pared by 5 bases and J by 8 bases, with 11 bases of the junction left unmatched. Germline V gene sequence: CDR1 SGHAT, CDR2 FQNNGV. The CDR3 has 17 amino acids. CDR3: CASSHHTGTSGSDEQFF. The CDR3 region has the DNA TGTGCCAGCAGCCACCATACAGGGACTAGCGGGAGTGATGAGCAGTTCTTC. Filled out from reference TRBV11-2 and TRBJ2-1, the complete variable domain reads EAGVAQSPRYKIIEKRQSVAFWCNPISGHATLYWYQQILGQGPKLLIQFQNNGVVDDSQLPKDRFSAERLKGVDSTLKIQPAKLEDSAVYLCASSHHTGTSGSDEQFFGPGTRLTVL.

The chain recombines TRBV4-1 with TRBJ2-1; 12 nucleotides align to TRBD2. The length of the CDR3 is 16 residues. Germline assignment: CDR1 MGHRA and CDR2 YSYEKL. Trimming removed 4 bases from V and 6 bases from J; junction bases left unmatched: 7. Here the CDR3 reads CASSLLTSGSGNEQFF. For the CDR3, the DNA is TGCGCCAGCAGCCTCCTGACTAGCGGGAGTGGCAATGAGCAGTTCTTC.

The chain combines TRBV6-2 or TRBV6-3 with TRBJ2-3; TRBD2 agrees at 12 bases. The V gene end was trimmed by 0 bases and the J gene end by 2 bases; junction bases not matched to a gene: 6. CDR1 is MNHEY, CDR2 SVGEGT, per germline. This CDR3 contains 18 residues. CDR3 coding DNA: TGTGCCAGCAGTTACTCGAAGACTAGCGGGGGCCTCACAGATACGCAGTATTTT. Its translation: CASSYSKTSGGLTDTQYF.

In this sample, this clone turned up once. The chain couples TRBV5-4 to TRBJ1-1; D uncertain. V lost 1 base and J 1 base, leaving 8 bases between the germline ends. From germline, CDR1 is SGHNT and CDR2 YYREEE (reference sequence). CDR3 length: 14 residues. The CDR3 nucleotides are TGTGCCAGCAGCTTGCCTGGAGGGAACACTGAAGCTTTCTTT. Residues: CASSLPGGNTEAFF.

CDR3 loop: CASSPTGVGEKLFF. The DNA of the CDR3 is TGTGCCAGCAGTCCAACAGGAGTTGGGGAAAAACTGTTTTTT. V and J are TRBV27 and TRBJ1-4; possible D gene TRBD1, 5 bases. Germline V gene lookup returns CDR1 MNHEY and CDR2 SMNVEV (reference sequence). The V gene lost 5 bases and the J gene lost 8 bases, with 15 bases spanning the gap. The CDR3 runs 14 residues.

The CDR3 reads CASSSGTANTGELFF. CDR3 nucleotide sequence: TGTGCCAGCAGCTCCGGGACAGCGAACACCGGGGAGCTGTTTTTT. The V and J genes are TRBV7-9 and TRBJ2-2; 7 nucleotides align to TRBD1. The CDR3 sequence is 15 residues long. Germline loops: CDR1 SEHNR, CDR2 FQNEAQ (reference sequence). The J segment lost 0 bases and the V segment lost 4 bases, leaving 2 bases of the junction unmatched.

The chain carries TRBV19 and TRBJ1-4; 7 bases agree with TRBD1. V shed 4 bases and J 3 bases; nucleotides not matched to a gene: 5. The CDR3 extends over 15 amino acids. CDR1 and CDR2 (germline): LNHDA, SQIVND (reference sequence). The CDR3 coding sequence is TGTGCCAGTAGTACGACAGGGCTGGCTAATGAAAAACTGTTTTTT. Amino acids: CASSTTGLANEKLFF. The full variable domain, rest sourced from reference TRBV19 and TRBJ1-4, is DGGITQSPKYLFRKEGQNVTLSCEQNLNHDAMYWYRQDPGQGLRLIYYSQIVNDFQKGDIAEGYSVSREKKESFPLTVTSAQKNPTAFYLCASSTTGLANEKLFFGSGTQLSVL.

The chain links TRBV6-2 or TRBV6-3 to TRBJ1-3; tentative D call: TRBD1 (6 bases). The CDR3 is 15 amino acids. Per germline, CDR1 MNHEY and CDR2 SVGEGT. The V and J ends lost 5 bases and 1 base respectively, with 12 bases between them. The CDR3: CASSPQGHSGNTIYF. CDR3 sequence (DNA): TGTGCCAGCAGTCCACAGGGCCATTCTGGAAACACCATATATTTT.

The V and J genes are TRBV11-1 and TRBJ2-7, with D possibly matching TRBD2 (6 bases). Per the germline V gene, CDR1 is SGHAT and CDR2 is FQDESV (reference sequence). V lost 4 bases and J 5 bases, leaving 18 bases between the germline ends. The CDR3 contains 15 residues. In nucleotides, the CDR3 is TGTGCCAGCAGCTCCTTCGGGGGAGGAACAGACGAGCAGTACTTC. Amino acids: CASSSFGGGTDEQYF. Together with reference TRBV11-1 and TRBJ2-7, the CDR3 gives the full variable domain: EAEVAQSPRYKITEKSQAVAFWCDPISGHATLYWYRQILGQGPELLVQFQDESVVDDSQLPKDRFSAERLKGVDSTLKIQPAELGDSAMYLCASSSFGGGTDEQYFGPGTRLTVT.